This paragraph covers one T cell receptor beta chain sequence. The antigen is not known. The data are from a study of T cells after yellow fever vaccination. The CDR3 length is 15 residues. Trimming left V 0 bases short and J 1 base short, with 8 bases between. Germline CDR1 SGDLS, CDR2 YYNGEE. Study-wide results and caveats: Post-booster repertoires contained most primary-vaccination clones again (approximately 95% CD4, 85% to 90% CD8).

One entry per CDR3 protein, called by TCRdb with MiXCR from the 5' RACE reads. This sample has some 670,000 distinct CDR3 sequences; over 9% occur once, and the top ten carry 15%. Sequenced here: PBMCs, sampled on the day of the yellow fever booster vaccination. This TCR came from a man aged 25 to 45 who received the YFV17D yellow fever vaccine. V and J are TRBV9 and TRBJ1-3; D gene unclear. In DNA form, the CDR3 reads TGTGCCAGCAGCGTAGGTGCTACGTCTGGAAACACCATATATTTT. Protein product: CASSVGATSGNTIYF.